This TCR beta chain is drawn from a study of blood T cell repertoires in COVID-19. Study background: The cDNA or gDNA used as material had been derived from T cells, B-cell-depleted T cells, or PBMCs.

This CDR3 is 15 amino acids long. CDR1 and CDR2 (germline): MRHNA, SNTAGT. V shed 8 bases, J shed 4 bases, and the junction held 8 bases outside the gene matches. This clone came up a few times. Per the authors' pipeline: Amplification with reference gene primers provided the estimates of nucleated cell counts. Measured with immunoSEQ multiplex PCR; TCRdb has only the in-frame clones, and not every one. The DNA was the basis for D and trimming; V, J and clone size are from that table. The table shows 55,000 to 65,000 clones, with over 75% occurring only once. Sequencing was performed on peripheral blood. The J gene is TRBJ2-2, the V gene TRBV6-4; 9 bases agree with TRBD2. This clonotype originated in a woman older than 75 with acute or convalescent COVID-19. CDR3 protein: CASRRLAGTTGELFF. The CDR3 nucleotides read TGTGCCAGCCGACGGCTAGCGGGAACCACCGGGGAGCTGTTTTTT.